The 4 T cell receptor beta chains in this list originate from one sample, sequenced in a study of shared clonotypes between healthy human individuals. Sequencing was performed with immunoSEQ multiplex PCR; in TCRdb, only in-frame clones are kept and a portion is missing. The sample records hundreds of thousands of clones, over 65% being singletons. What was sequenced was memory CD4+ T cells sorted from blood. Sample subset: CD45RA-negative fraction. These receptors all stem from a man younger than 40 in good health.

The chain carries TRBV10-2 and TRBJ2-3; TRBD2 might be the D (5 bases). CDR3 length equals 14 residues. The germline CDR1 and CDR2 sequences are WSHSY and SAAADI. The V end lost 8 bases, the J end lost 2 bases, and 14 bases lay between the germline ends. The CDR3 DNA sequence: TGCGCCAGCTGCGGGTTGCCCATCACAGATACGCAGTATTTT. Translation gives CASCGLPITDTQYF.

The chain employs TRBV5-1 and TRBJ2-6; no clear D. The CDR3 is 15 residues long. Trimming left V 3 bases short and J 2 bases short, with 9 bases between. Germline V CDR1 and CDR2: SGHRS, YFSETQ. The CDR3 DNA is TGCGCCAGCAGCTCAGTCGAGCCTGGGGCCAACGTCCTGACTTTC. Amino acid sequence: CASSSVEPGANVLTF.

CDR3 in DNA: TGTGCCAGTAGCCTGGAGACAGGGCTCTATGGCTACACCTTC. Its protein is CASSLETGLYGYTF. The chain joins TRBV19 to TRBJ1-2; 7 bases are shared with TRBD1. V was clipped by 6 bases and J by 4 bases; unmatched bases: 8. The germline V gene has CDR1 LNHDA and CDR2 SQIVND (reference sequence). The CDR3 sequence is 14 residues long.

The chain is built from TRBV4-2 and TRBJ1-1; weak D call: TRBD1 (5 bases). Germline V gives CDR1 LGHNA, CDR2 YNFKEQ. The CDR3 covers 16 residues. V lost 0 bases and J 4 bases, leaving 15 bases between the germline ends. The CDR3 is CASSQDLGQGGTEAFF. The CDR3 nucleotides are TGTGCCAGCAGCCAAGATCTGGGGCAGGGCGGCACTGAAGCTTTCTTT.